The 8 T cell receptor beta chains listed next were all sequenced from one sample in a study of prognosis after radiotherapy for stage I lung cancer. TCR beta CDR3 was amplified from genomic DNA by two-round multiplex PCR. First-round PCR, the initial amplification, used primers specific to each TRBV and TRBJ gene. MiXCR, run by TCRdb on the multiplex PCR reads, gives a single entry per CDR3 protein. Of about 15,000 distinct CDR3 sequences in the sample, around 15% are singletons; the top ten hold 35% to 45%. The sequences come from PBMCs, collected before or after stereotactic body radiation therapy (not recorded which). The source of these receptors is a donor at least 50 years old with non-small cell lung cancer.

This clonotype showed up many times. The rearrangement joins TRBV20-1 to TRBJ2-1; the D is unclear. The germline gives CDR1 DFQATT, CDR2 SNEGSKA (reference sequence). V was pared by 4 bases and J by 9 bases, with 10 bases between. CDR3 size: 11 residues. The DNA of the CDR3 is TGCAGTGCTAAGCTGTTGAGTGAGCAGTTCTTC. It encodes CSAKLLSEQFF.

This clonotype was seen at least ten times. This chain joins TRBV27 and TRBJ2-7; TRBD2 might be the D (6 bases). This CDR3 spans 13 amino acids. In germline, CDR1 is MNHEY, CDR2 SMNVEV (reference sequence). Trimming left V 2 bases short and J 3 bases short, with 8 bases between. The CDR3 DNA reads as TGTGCCAGCAGTTTAAACGGGGGCTACGAGCAGTACGTC. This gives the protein CASSLNGGYEQYV.

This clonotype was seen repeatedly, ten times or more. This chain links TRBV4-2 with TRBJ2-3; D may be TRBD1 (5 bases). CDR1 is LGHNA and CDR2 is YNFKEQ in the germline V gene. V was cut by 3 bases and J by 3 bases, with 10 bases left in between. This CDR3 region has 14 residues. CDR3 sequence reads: CASSQTALTDTQYF. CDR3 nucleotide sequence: TGTGCCAGCAGCCAGACAGCTCTTACAGATACGCAGTATTTT.

CDR3: CASSTRDSTEAFF. The CDR3 DNA reads TGTGCCAGCAGCACTCGGGACAGCACTGAAGCTTTCTTT. The V gene is TRBV7-6, the J gene TRBJ1-1; 7 bases line up with TRBD1. The J segment lost 4 bases and the V segment lost 5 bases, leaving 4 bases of the junction unmatched. Germline assignment: CDR1 SGHVS and CDR2 FNYEAQ. The CDR3 is 13 residues long.

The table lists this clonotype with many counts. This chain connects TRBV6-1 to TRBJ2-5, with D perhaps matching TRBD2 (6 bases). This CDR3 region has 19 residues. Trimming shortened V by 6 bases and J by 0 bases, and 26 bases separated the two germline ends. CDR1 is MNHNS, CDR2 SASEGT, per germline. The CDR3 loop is CASRRAPRGWGVYQETQYF. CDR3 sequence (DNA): TGTGCCAGCAGGAGGGCCCCGAGGGGCTGGGGGGTTTACCAAGAGACCCAGTACTTC.

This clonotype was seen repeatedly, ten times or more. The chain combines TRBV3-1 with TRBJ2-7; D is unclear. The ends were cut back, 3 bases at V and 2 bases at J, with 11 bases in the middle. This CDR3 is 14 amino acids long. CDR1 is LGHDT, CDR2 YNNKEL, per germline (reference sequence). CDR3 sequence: CASSHRPDAYEQYV. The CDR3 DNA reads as TGTGCCAGCAGCCATCGGCCTGATGCCTACGAGCAGTACGTC.

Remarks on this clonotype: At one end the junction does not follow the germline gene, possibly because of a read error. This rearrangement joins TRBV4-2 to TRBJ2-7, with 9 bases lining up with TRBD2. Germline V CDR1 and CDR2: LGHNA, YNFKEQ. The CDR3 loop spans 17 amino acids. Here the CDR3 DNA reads TGTGCCATCAGCCAAGATCGCATGGTACTAGCGGGCTACGAGCAGTACTTC. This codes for CAISQDRMVLAGYEQYF.

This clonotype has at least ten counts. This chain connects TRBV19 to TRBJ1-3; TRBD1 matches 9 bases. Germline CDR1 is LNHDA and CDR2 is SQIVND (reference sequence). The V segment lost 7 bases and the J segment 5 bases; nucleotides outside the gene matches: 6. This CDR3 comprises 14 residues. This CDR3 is CASTDRGERNTIYF. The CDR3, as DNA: TGTGCCAGTACGGACAGGGGTGAGCGAAACACCATATATTTT.